Listed here are 27 T cell receptor beta chains from one sample, sequenced in a study of OX40 agonist ivuxolimab in advanced cancers. The method was immunoSEQ multiplex PCR; TCRdb's version includes in-frame clones alone and lacks a portion of them. The table has about 76,000 clones, approximately 87% seen once. This specimen was CD4+ or CD8+ T cells sorted from blood, taken in a trial of the OX40 agonist ivuxolimab. These receptors originate from an adult with an advanced solid tumor such as melanoma, head and neck, liver or kidney cancer.

This chain links TRBV5-1 with TRBJ2-3; a possible D gene is TRBD2 (6 bases). V lost 1 base to trimming and J lost 3 bases, with 15 bases between them. CDR3 length equals 16 residues. From germline, CDR1 is SGHRS and CDR2 YFSETQ. The CDR3 sequence: CASSLRNAGTTDTQYF. In nucleotides, the CDR3 is TGCGCCAGCAGCTTGCGTAACGCAGGGACTACAGATACGCAGTATTTT.

The gene calls are TRBV9 and TRBJ1-1; D call uncertain. Germline V gene sequence: CDR1 SGDLS, CDR2 YYNGEE. V lost 0 bases to trimming and J lost 1 base, with 10 bases between them. The CDR3 has 15 amino acids. The CDR3 sequence: CASSVGSKGNTEAFF. The CDR3, as DNA: TGTGCCAGCAGCGTAGGAAGTAAAGGGAACACTGAAGCTTTCTTT.

The chain's CDR3 is CAANTGGGVYGNTIYF. The DNA for the CDR3 is TGTGCCGCAAACACAGGGGGCGGGGTCTATGGAAACACCATATATTTT. The chain carries TRBV28 and TRBJ1-3; TRBD1 aligns across 9 bases. The trim removed 11 bases at V and 3 bases at J, leaving 14 bases unmatched. Germline CDR1 MDHEN, CDR2 SYDVKM. The CDR3 totals 16 residues.

This chain links TRBV9 with TRBJ2-5; TRBD2 agrees at 9 bases. Unmatched junction bases numbered 5, after V lost 1 base and J lost 1 base. This CDR3 region has 16 residues. The germline CDR1 and CDR2 sequences are SGDLS and YYNGEE. The CDR3 nucleotides read TGTGCCAGCAGCGTAAGAGAAGCGGGGGGCCAAGAGACCCAGTACTTC. Translating it yields CASSVREAGGQETQYF.

The chain carries TRBV28 and TRBJ2-5; D tentatively reads TRBD1 or TRBD2 (6 bases each). Trimming took 6 bases from V and 4 from J, leaving 15 bases between them. Germline values: CDR1 MDHEN, CDR2 SYDVKM. This CDR3 spans 14 amino acids. The CDR3: CASRASGEAETQYF. The CDR3 DNA reads TGTGCCAGCAGGGCCTCAGGGGAGGCAGAGACCCAGTACTTC.

J is TRBJ2-5 and V is TRBV5-1, with 7 bases identical to TRBD1. The DNA end favors TRBJ2-7, so the J call may be wrong. The germline V gene has CDR1 SGHRS and CDR2 YFSETQ. The CDR3 extends over 15 amino acids. CDR3 loop: CASSVGQTLTYEQYF. For the CDR3, the DNA is TGCGCCAGCAGCGTGGGACAGACTTTGACCTACGAGCAGTACTTC.

CDR3 in amino acids: CASSLALEPYGYTF. CDR3 bases: TGTGCCAGCAGCTTAGCCCTCGAACCCTATGGCTACACCTTC. The J gene is TRBJ1-2, the V gene TRBV7-9; no reliable D call. There are 14 residues in the CDR3. Germline V gene lookup returns CDR1 SEHNR and CDR2 FQNEAQ (reference sequence). Trimming removed 0 bases from V and 4 bases from J, with 9 bases in between.

For this clone: The same CDR3 is also encoded by other DNA sequences in this sample. The chain carries TRBV5-1 and TRBJ2-7, with 8 bases lining up with TRBD2. V lost 2 bases to trimming and J lost 4 bases; unmatched junction nucleotides: 2. The CDR3 totals 13 residues. Germline loops: CDR1 SGHRS, CDR2 YFSETQ. The CDR3 is CASSFSGSYEQYF. In nucleotides, the CDR3 is TGCGCCAGCAGCTTCAGCGGGAGTTACGAGCAGTACTTC.

The chain couples TRBV21-1 to TRBJ2-2; no check of the table's D call, TRBD1, against the DNA was made. TRBV21-1 is noted as a pseudogene. The CDR3 covers 16 residues. CDR3 sequence: CASSKATQVCGGELFF. CDR3 DNA sequence: TGTGCCAGCAGCAAAGCAACCCAGGTTTGTGGCGGGGAGCTGTTTTTT.

The V and J genes are TRBV7-2 and TRBJ2-7; 7 positions agree with TRBD1. The CDR3 is 14 residues long. The germline gives CDR1 SGHTA, CDR2 FQGNSA. The V segment lost 6 bases and the J segment 0 bases; nucleotides outside the gene matches: 5. In DNA, the CDR3 is TGTGCCAGCAGAACGACAGGGAGCTCCTACGAGCAGTACTTC. Amino acids: CASRTTGSSYEQYF.

The J gene is TRBJ2-4, the V gene TRBV14; 8 nucleotides match TRBD2. Germline values: CDR1 SGHDN, CDR2 FVKESK. Unmatched junction bases numbered 5, after V lost 1 base and J lost 3 bases. CDR3 length: 16 residues. The CDR3 is CASSQARGVGKNIQYF. The CDR3 DNA sequence: TGTGCCAGCAGCCAAGCGCGGGGGGTCGGCAAAAACATTCAGTACTTC. The variable domain in full, completed from reference TRBV14 and TRBJ2-4, reads EAGVTQFPSHSVIEKGQTVTLRCDPISGHDNLYWYRRVMGKEIKFLLHFVKESKQDESGMPNNRFLAERTGGTYSTLKVQPAELEDSGVYFCASSQARGVGKNIQYFGAGTRLSVL.

The J gene is TRBJ1-3, the V gene TRBV2; TRBD1 is a possible D gene (6 bases). V lost 6 bases and J 0 bases, leaving 9 bases between the germline ends. Germline V lookup: CDR1 SNHLY, CDR2 FYNNEI. There are 14 residues in the CDR3. CDR3 DNA: TGTGCCAGCAGAACAGGGTACTCTGGAAACACCATATATTTT. As protein: CASRTGYSGNTIYF.

The chain carries TRBV27 and TRBJ1-1, with D uncertain. The CDR3 extends over 13 amino acids. Germline V gene lookup returns CDR1 MNHEY and CDR2 SMNVEV (reference sequence). V was pared by 3 bases and J by 4 bases, with 9 bases between. Here the CDR3 DNA reads TGTGCCAGCAGTTTTGGATTAGGCACTGAAGCTTTCTTT. Translation gives CASSFGLGTEAFF.

This chain connects TRBV18 to TRBJ2-3; D call uncertain. Trimming left V 2 bases short and J 2 bases short, with 11 bases between. The CDR3 is 15 residues long. Germline V gene sequence: CDR1 KGHSH, CDR2 LQKENI. DNA of the CDR3: TGTGCCAGCTCACCAGGGTCAGGTACCACAGATACGCAGTATTTT. This sequence encodes CASSPGSGTTDTQYF.

This clone was counted a few times. The V gene is TRBV25-1, the J gene TRBJ1-5, with D tentatively TRBD1 (6 bases). V was shortened by 8 bases and J by 5 bases, with 13 bases between the two germline ends. The germline V gene encodes CDR1 MGHDK and CDR2 SYGVNS. The CDR3 has 13 amino acids. CDR3 sequence: CASQQGPDQPQHF. DNA for the CDR3: TGTGCCAGCCAACAGGGACCTGATCAGCCCCAGCATTTT.

The CDR3 sequence: CASSLGRLVTETQYF. The CDR3 DNA sequence: TGTGCCAGCAGCTTAGGGAGACTAGTAACGGAGACCCAGTACTTC. The rearrangement uses TRBV7-9 and TRBJ2-5; D possibly corresponds to TRBD2 (6 bases). There are 15 residues in the CDR3. V lost 1 base, J lost 5 bases, and 14 bases lay in between. Germline lookup yields CDR1 SEHNR and CDR2 FQNEAQ (reference sequence).

This chain uses TRBV30 with TRBJ1-2, with D possibly TRBD1 on 5 matching bases. CDR3 length: 15 residues. The germline CDR1 and CDR2 sequences are GTSNPN and SVGIG (reference sequence). V was shortened by 3 bases and J by 5 bases, with 19 bases between the two germline ends. CDR3 region: CAWRGGHFTGYGYTF. CDR3 nucleotides: TGTGCCTGGAGGGGTGGACATTTTACGGGGTATGGCTACACCTTC.

CDR3 region: CASSLSQSNTEAFF. DNA of the CDR3: TGTGCCAGCAGCTTAAGTCAGTCGAACACTGAAGCTTTCTTT. The J gene is TRBJ1-1, the V gene TRBV7-2; unclear D gene. Germline V lookup: CDR1 SGHTA, CDR2 FQGNSA. V lost 2 bases and J lost 1, with 8 bases in between. This CDR3 has 14 amino acids.

The chain is built from TRBV7-3 and TRBJ2-6; D is possibly TRBD1 or TRBD2 (5 bases each). CDR1 is SGHTA, CDR2 FQGTGA, per germline. V lost 2 bases, J lost 4 bases, and 12 bases lay in between. CDR3 length: 16 residues. CDR3 DNA sequence: TGTGCCAGCAGCTTAGGGCCGGGGACGGGGGCCAACGTCCTGACTTTC. Translation: CASSLGPGTGANVLTF.

The chain joins TRBV5-8 to TRBJ2-5; D remains ambiguous. Germline assignment: CDR1 SGHTS and CDR2 YDEGEE. CDR3 length: 14 residues. V was pared by 1 base and J by 2 bases, with 9 bases between. CDR3 bases: TGTGCCAGCAGCTTGAGGCCCATACAAGAGACCCAGTACTTC. Residues: CASSLRPIQETQYF.

The rearrangement joins TRBV19 to TRBJ1-1; D call uncertain. CDR1 is LNHDA, CDR2 SQIVND, per germline (reference sequence). V was pared by 3 bases and J by 4 bases, with 12 bases between. The CDR3 sequence is 14 residues long. CDR3 in amino acids: CASSIPAGGTEAFF. CDR3 in DNA: TGTGCCAGTAGTATCCCTGCTGGCGGCACTGAAGCTTTCTTT.

The genes are TRBV9 and TRBJ1-6, with 7 positions matching TRBD1. Germline loops: CDR1 SGDLS, CDR2 YYNGEE. V dropped 3 bases and J dropped 10; count of bases not matched to a gene: 4. This CDR3 comprises 13 residues. CDR3 bases: TGTGCCAGCAGCGGTGACAGGGAATCACCCCTCCACTTT. Its translation: CASSGDRESPLHF.

This chain connects TRBV23-1 to TRBJ1-5; D gene unclear. TRBV23-1 has ORF status, its function being uncertain. V was pared by 7 bases and J by 4 bases, with 17 bases between. The CDR3 loop spans 15 amino acids. CDR3 DNA: TGCGCCAGCATCTTTGGGGAAGAAGGGAATCAGCCCCAGCATTTT. Translating it yields CASIFGEEGNQPQHF.

The V gene is TRBV7-2, the J gene TRBJ2-1; D uncertain. The length of the CDR3 is 15 residues. V shed 5 bases and J shed 3 bases, with 14 bases lying between them. Germline CDR1 reads SGHTA; CDR2 reads FQGNSA. The CDR3 DNA is TGTGCCAGCAGCCTTGGACCGACCGACTACAATGAGCAGTTCTTC. Its translation: CASSLGPTDYNEQFF.

J is TRBJ2-6 and V is TRBV7-8; D gene uncertain. Trimming left V 0 bases short and J 1 base short, with 4 bases between. Germline values: CDR1 SGHVS, CDR2 FQNEAQ. The CDR3 sequence is 15 residues long. This CDR3 reads CASSLAASGANVLTF. In DNA, the CDR3 is TGTGCCAGCAGCTTAGCAGCTTCTGGGGCCAACGTCCTGACTTTC. The whole variable domain, remainder taken from reference TRBV7-8 and TRBJ2-6, is GAGVSQSPRYKVAKRGQDVALRCDPISGHVSLFWYQQALGQGPEFLTYFQNEAQLDKSGLPSDRFFAERPEGSVSTLKIQRTQQEDSAVYLCASSLAASGANVLTFGAGSRLTVL.

The gene calls are TRBV7-8 and TRBJ2-1, with 7 nucleotides matching TRBD1. CDR1 is SGHVS and CDR2 is FQNEAQ in the germline V gene. Trimming removed 1 base from V and 4 bases from J; junction bases left unmatched: 7. The CDR3 length is 16 residues. The CDR3 DNA is TGTGCCAGCAGCTTAGGTGGACAGGAGATGTACAATGAGCAGTTCTTC. Amino acids: CASSLGGQEMYNEQFF.

The chain carries TRBV9 and TRBJ2-1, with D uncertain. Germline V CDR1 and CDR2: SGDLS, YYNGEE. V lost 0 bases and J lost 0, with 7 bases in between. The CDR3 extends over 15 amino acids. The CDR3, as DNA: TGTGCCAGCAGCGTAGAGCAGGACTCCTACAATGAGCAGTTCTTC. Translating gives CASSVEQDSYNEQFF.